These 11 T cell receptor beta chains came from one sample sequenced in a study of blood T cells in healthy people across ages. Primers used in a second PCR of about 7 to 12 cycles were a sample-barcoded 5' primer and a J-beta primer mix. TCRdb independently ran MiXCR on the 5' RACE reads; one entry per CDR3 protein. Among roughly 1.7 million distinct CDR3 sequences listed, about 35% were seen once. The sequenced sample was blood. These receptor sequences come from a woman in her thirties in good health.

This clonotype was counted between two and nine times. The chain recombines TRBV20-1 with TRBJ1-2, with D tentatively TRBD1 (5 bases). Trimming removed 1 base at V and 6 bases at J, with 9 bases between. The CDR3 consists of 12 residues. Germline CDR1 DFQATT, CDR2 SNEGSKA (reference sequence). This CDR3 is CSARAGRHGYTF. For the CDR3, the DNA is TGCAGTGCTAGAGCAGGGAGACATGGCTACACCTTC.

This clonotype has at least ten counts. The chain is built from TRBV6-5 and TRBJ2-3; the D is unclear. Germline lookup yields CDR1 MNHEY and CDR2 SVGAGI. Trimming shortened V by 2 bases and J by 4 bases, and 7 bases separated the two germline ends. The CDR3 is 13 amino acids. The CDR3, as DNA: TGTGCCAGCAGTTACCCCGAGTCAGATACGCAGTATTTT. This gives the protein CASSYPESDTQYF.

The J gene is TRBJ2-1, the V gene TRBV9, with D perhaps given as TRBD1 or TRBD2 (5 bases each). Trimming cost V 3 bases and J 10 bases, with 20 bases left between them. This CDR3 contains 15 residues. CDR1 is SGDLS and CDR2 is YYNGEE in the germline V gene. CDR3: CASSAGTDLRREQFF. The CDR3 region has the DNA TGTGCCAGCAGCGCCGGGACGGATCTAAGGAGGGAGCAGTTCTTC.

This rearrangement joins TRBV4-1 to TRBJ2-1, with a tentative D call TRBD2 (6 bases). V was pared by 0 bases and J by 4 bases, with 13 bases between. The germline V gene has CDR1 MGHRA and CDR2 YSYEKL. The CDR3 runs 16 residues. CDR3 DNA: TGCGCCAGCAGCCAAGATCCTCCGGGGGAGTACAATGAGCAGTTCTTC. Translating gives CASSQDPPGEYNEQFF.

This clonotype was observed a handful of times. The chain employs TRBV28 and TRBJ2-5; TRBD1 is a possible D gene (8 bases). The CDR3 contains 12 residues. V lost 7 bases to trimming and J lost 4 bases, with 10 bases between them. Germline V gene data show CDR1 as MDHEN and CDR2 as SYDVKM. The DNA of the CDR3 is TGTGCCAGCAACAGGGGGGGAGAGACCCAGTACTTC. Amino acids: CASNRGGETQYF.

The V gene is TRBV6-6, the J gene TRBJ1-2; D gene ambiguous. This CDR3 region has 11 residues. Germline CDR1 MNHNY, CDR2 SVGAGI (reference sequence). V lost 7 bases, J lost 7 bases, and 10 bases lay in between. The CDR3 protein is CASTAAIGYTF. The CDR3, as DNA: TGTGCCAGCACAGCCGCCATTGGCTACACCTTC.

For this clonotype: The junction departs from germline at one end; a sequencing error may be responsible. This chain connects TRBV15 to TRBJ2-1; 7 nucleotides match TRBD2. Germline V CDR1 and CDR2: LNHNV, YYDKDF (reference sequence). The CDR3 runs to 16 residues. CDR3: CAISRGVAGYSNEQFF. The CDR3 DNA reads TGTGCCATCAGCAGAGGGGTAGCGGGCTATTCCAATGAGCAGTTCTTC.

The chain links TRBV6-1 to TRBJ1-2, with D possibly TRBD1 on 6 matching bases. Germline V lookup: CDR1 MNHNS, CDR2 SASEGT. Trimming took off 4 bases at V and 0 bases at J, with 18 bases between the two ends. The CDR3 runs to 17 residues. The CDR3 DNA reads TGTGCCAGCAGTGGCGGACTTACAGGGCCGGCTAACTATGGCTACACCTTC. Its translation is CASSGGLTGPANYGYTF.

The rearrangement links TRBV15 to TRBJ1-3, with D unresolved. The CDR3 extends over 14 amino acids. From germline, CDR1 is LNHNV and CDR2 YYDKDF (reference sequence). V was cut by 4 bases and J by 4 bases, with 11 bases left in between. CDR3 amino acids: CATSMAFGGNTIYF. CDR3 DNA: TGTGCCACCAGCATGGCCTTCGGGGGAAACACCATATATTTT.

In DNA, the CDR3 is TGTGCCACCAGCAGAGAGCAGGGGTGGGGCAATCAGCCCCAGCATTTT. Its protein product is CATSREQGWGNQPQHF. The V gene is TRBV15, the J gene TRBJ1-5; TRBD1 is a possible D gene (6 bases). V shed 0 bases and J shed 2 bases, with 11 bases lying between them. This CDR3 spans 16 amino acids. CDR1 is LNHNV and CDR2 is YYDKDF in the germline V gene (reference sequence).

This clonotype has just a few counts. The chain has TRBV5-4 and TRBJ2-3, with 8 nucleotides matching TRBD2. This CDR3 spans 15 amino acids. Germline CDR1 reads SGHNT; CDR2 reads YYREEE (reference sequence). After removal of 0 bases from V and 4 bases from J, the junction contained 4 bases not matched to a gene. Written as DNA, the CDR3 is TGTGCCAGCAGCTTGGACGCGGGGGGCCCAGATACGCAGTATTTT. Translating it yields CASSLDAGGPDTQYF.